The 30 T cell receptor beta chains reported below all come from one sample, sequenced in a study of T cell repertoires in ileal Crohn's disease. Indicated time point: inflamed ileum from the surgical specimen. Measured with immunoSEQ multiplex PCR; TCRdb has only the in-frame clones, and not every one. The sample contains fewer than 2,000 clones, 65% to 90% of which appear only once. The sample taken for sequencing was ileal tissue. These TCRs come from an adult with Crohn's disease.

The chain employs TRBV25-1 and TRBJ2-1, with TRBD1 identical over 11 bases. This CDR3 has 17 amino acids. The junction had 3 bases not matched to a gene; V was cut back by 2 bases and J by 0 bases. CDR1 is MGHDK, CDR2 SYGVNS, per germline. The CDR3 DNA reads TGTGCCAGCAGTGAACAGGGACAGGGGGACTCCTACAATGAGCAGTTCTTC. It translates to CASSEQGQGDSYNEQFF.

The chain links TRBV7-6 to TRBJ2-5, with D unclear. V lost 2 bases and J lost 5, with 6 bases in between. This CDR3 contains 12 residues. CDR1 and CDR2 from the germline V gene are SGHVS and FNYEAQ. The CDR3 DNA sequence: TGTGCCAGCAGCTTACTCGGGGAGACCCAGTACTTC. Protein product: CASSLLGETQYF.

This sequence joins TRBV6-4 and TRBJ2-1; D is uncertain. Germline loops: CDR1 MRHNA, CDR2 SNTAGT. Trimming left V 3 bases short and J 7 bases short, with 10 bases between. The CDR3 contains 13 residues. CDR3 sequence (DNA): TGTGCCAGCAGTGAGGAGAGTCAGAATGAGCAGTTCTTC. Its translation is CASSEESQNEQFF.

V is TRBV5-6 and J is TRBJ2-7; a weak D match, TRBD1 (6 bases). CDR3 size: 16 residues. Between the trimmed V and J ends, which lost 0 bases and 2 bases, there was a span of 15 bases. Per germline, CDR1 SGHDT and CDR2 YYEEEE. As DNA, the CDR3 is TGTGCCAGCAGCTTGGGTAGGACAGATGATACCTACGAGCAGTACTTC. Protein product: CASSLGRTDDTYEQYF.

J is TRBJ2-3 and V is TRBV6-4; D gene uncertain. The germline gives CDR1 MRHNA, CDR2 SNTAGT. The CDR3 runs to 13 residues. The V end was cut by 2 bases, the J end by 0 bases, with 3 bases between. CDR3 region: CASSDTSTDTQYF. CDR3 bases: TGTGCCAGCAGTGACACTAGCACAGATACGCAGTATTTT.

The chain carries TRBV19 and TRBJ1-2; the D is unclear. The CDR3 length is 11 residues. Germline loops: CDR1 LNHDA, CDR2 SQIVND (reference sequence). V lost 7 bases, J lost 5 bases, and 8 bases lay in between. The CDR3, as DNA: TGTGCCAGTAAGACAAGTTATGGCTACACCTTC. This translates into CASKTSYGYTF.

V gene TRBV19 combines with J gene TRBJ1-2; D uncertain. CDR1 LNHDA and CDR2 SQIVND come from the germline V gene (reference sequence). Trimming pared 3 bases from V and 5 bases from J, leaving 13 bases between. CDR3 length: 14 residues. As DNA, the CDR3 is TGTGCCAGTAGTATTCTGGCAGGCGGTTATGGCTACACCTTC. As protein: CASSILAGGYGYTF.

This clone was detected only once. The V call is TRBV7-7, the J call TRBJ2-5; D uncertain. Germline V gene sequence: CDR1 SSHAT, CDR2 FNYEAQ (reference sequence). V lost 5 bases, J lost 4 bases, and 11 bases lay in between. The CDR3 is made up of 13 amino acids. CDR3 sequence (DNA): TGTGCCAGCAGCCCCATTAACACAGAGACCCAGTACTTC. It yields the protein CASSPINTETQYF.

The rearrangement joins TRBV27 to TRBJ2-1, with TRBD2 matching 8 bases. This CDR3 has 16 residues. The J segment lost 5 bases and the V segment lost 5 bases, leaving 11 bases of the junction unmatched. Germline CDR1 is MNHEY and CDR2 is SMNVEV (reference sequence). The CDR3 reads CASSPLTSAFHNEQFF. The CDR3, as DNA: TGTGCCAGCAGTCCCCTGACTAGCGCTTTCCACAATGAGCAGTTCTTC.

This clone was seen more than once but under ten times. The V gene is TRBV10-1, the J gene TRBJ1-1; D gene ambiguous. Trimming pared 6 bases from V and 3 bases from J, leaving 11 bases between. The CDR3 is 13 amino acids. The germline CDR1 and CDR2 sequences are WNHNN and SYGVQD (reference sequence). CDR3 nucleotides: TGCGCCAGCAGGGGGAACTCGGACACTGAAGCTTTCTTT. This translates into CASRGNSDTEAFF.

The rearrangement joins TRBV5-1 to TRBJ2-7, with 8 bases lining up with TRBD1. This CDR3 comprises 17 residues. Germline lookup yields CDR1 SGHRS and CDR2 YFSETQ. V lost 1 base to trimming and J lost 0 bases; unmatched junction nucleotides: 9. This chain's CDR3 is CASSLWASGQASYEQYF. As DNA, the CDR3 is TGCGCCAGCAGCTTGTGGGCCTCGGGACAGGCCTCCTACGAGCAGTACTTC.

The V call is TRBV6-6, the J call TRBJ2-3; possibly TRBD2 for D (6 bases). CDR3 size: 13 residues. The V end lost 7 bases, the J end lost 7 bases, and 15 bases lay between the germline ends. Germline loops: CDR1 MNHNY, CDR2 SVGAGI (reference sequence). The CDR3 sequence: CASTPGTPNTQYF. CDR3 bases: TGTGCCAGCACACCCGGGACTCCTAATACGCAGTATTTT.

This chain uses TRBV28 with TRBJ1-5; D not resolved. V gave up 5 bases and J gave up 0 bases, with 8 bases separating them. Per the germline V gene, CDR1 is MDHEN and CDR2 is SYDVKM. The CDR3 is made up of 14 amino acids. CDR3 sequence reads: CASSRTNSNQPQHF. CDR3 DNA sequence: TGTGCCAGCAGTCGTACTAATAGCAATCAGCCCCAGCATTTT.

This sequence joins TRBV11-2 and TRBJ2-7; TRBD2 is a possible D gene (5 bases). This CDR3 is built from 16 residues. Deletions cut 1 base from V and 6 bases from J, with 19 bases between. Per the germline V gene, CDR1 is SGHAT and CDR2 is FQNNGV. CDR3 sequence: CASSLVRGVGSAEQYF. The CDR3 DNA follows: TGTGCCAGCAGCTTAGTCCGGGGAGTAGGGTCCGCCGAGCAGTACTTC. Full variable domain (missing parts from reference TRBV11-2 and TRBJ2-7): EAGVAQSPRYKIIEKRQSVAFWCNPISGHATLYWYQQILGQGPKLLIQFQNNGVVDDSQLPKDRFSAERLKGVDSTLKIQPAKLEDSAVYLCASSLVRGVGSAEQYFGPGTRLTVT.

CDR3 loop: CASSQVTVNTEAFF. The DNA for the CDR3 is TGCGCCAGCAGCCAAGTGACCGTGAACACTGAAGCTTTCTTT. The gene calls are TRBV4-3 and TRBJ1-1; D ambiguous. The length of the CDR3 is 14 residues. The V gene lost 1 base and the J gene lost 0 bases, with 6 bases spanning the gap. The germline CDR1 and CDR2 sequences are LGHNA and YSLEER.

V gene TRBV21-1 combines with J gene TRBJ2-3. TRBV21-1 has pseudogene status. This CDR3 region has 16 residues. The CDR3 DNA reads as TGTGCCAGCAGCCACGCCCAACTGACGGGGCCAGATACGCAGTATTTT. It codes for CASSHAQLTGPDTQYF.

The chain uses TRBV10-3 and TRBJ2-2; TRBD2 matches 8 bases. CDR3 size: 17 residues. Losses at the gene ends were 0 bases for V and 9 bases for J; bases not matched to a gene: 12. Germline V gene data show CDR1 as ENHRY and CDR2 as SYGVKD. CDR3 residues: CAISESFTGTSPRELFF. The CDR3 nucleotides are TGTGCCATCAGTGAGTCGTTTACCGGGACTAGTCCCCGGGAGCTGTTTTTT.

The chain carries TRBV6-5 and TRBJ2-7; 8 nucleotides line up with TRBD2. V lost 0 bases, J lost 2 bases, and 3 bases stayed unmatched. There are 15 residues in the CDR3. CDR1 and CDR2 (germline): MNHEY, SVGAGI. CDR3 amino acids: CASSYSSGGAYEQYF. DNA of the CDR3: TGTGCCAGCAGTTACTCGTCCGGGGGGGCCTACGAGCAGTACTTC.

This clone is hyperexpanded. The chain is built from TRBV10-3 and TRBJ2-7, with no clear D. The germline V gene encodes CDR1 ENHRY and CDR2 SYGVKD. V lost 8 bases to trimming and J lost 4 bases, with 12 bases between them. The CDR3 contains 12 residues. In nucleotides, the CDR3 is TGTGCCATCGGACCTACAACGTACGAGCAGTACTTC. Residues: CAIGPTTYEQYF.

This chain links TRBV6-1 with TRBJ2-5; 9 bases agree with TRBD2. The CDR3 runs 15 residues. V lost 1 base and J lost 1; bases outside the gene matches: 1. Germline CDR1 reads MNHNS; CDR2 reads SASEGT. The CDR3 protein is CASSEVAGVQETQYF. In nucleotides, the CDR3 is TGTGCCAGCAGTGAAGTAGCGGGGGTCCAAGAGACCCAGTACTTC.

In DNA form, the CDR3 reads TGCGCCAGCAGTGAGTCCCGACAGGGGAACTACGAGCAGTACTTC. It specifies CASSESRQGNYEQYF. The chain uses TRBV10-2 and TRBJ2-7; 8 bases agree with TRBD1. Germline CDR1 is WSHSY and CDR2 is SAAADI. The CDR3 runs to 15 residues. J was trimmed by 3 bases and V by 0 bases; bases with no gene match: 4.

The gene calls are TRBV6-4 and TRBJ2-2, with D tentatively TRBD1 (6 bases). V was cut by 2 bases and J by 1 base, with 8 bases left in between. CDR3 length: 15 residues. Germline V lookup: CDR1 MRHNA, CDR2 SNTAGT. DNA for the CDR3: TGTGCCAGCAGTGACCTGGGACAGAACACCGGGGAGCTGTTTTTT. Encoded protein: CASSDLGQNTGELFF.

The chain combines TRBV5-6 with TRBJ2-7; 8 positions agree with TRBD1. This CDR3 region has 15 residues. The V gene end was trimmed by 2 bases and the J gene end by 4 bases; junction bases not matched to a gene: 8. Germline CDR1 and CDR2: SGHDT and YYEEEE. This CDR3 is CASSFYRGAGYEQYF. The CDR3 bases are TGTGCCAGCAGCTTCTACAGGGGGGCAGGGTACGAGCAGTACTTC. Full variable domain (outside the CDR3, taken from reference TRBV5-6 and TRBJ2-7): DAGVTQSPTHLIKTRGQQVTLRCSPKSGHDTVSWYQQALGQGPQFIFQYYEEEERQRGNFPDRFSGHQFPNYSSELNVNALLLGDSALYLCASSFYRGAGYEQYFGPGTRLTVT.

The chain is built from TRBV7-2 and TRBJ2-7; D gene uncertain. V dropped 1 base and J dropped 3 bases, with 13 bases sitting between them. CDR1 and CDR2 from the germline V gene are SGHTA and FQGNSA. The CDR3 spans 15 residues. The CDR3 reads CASSLVVSGGYEQYF. In nucleotides, the CDR3 is TGTGCCAGCAGCTTAGTGGTTTCGGGTGGCTACGAGCAGTACTTC.

The V gene is TRBV6-1, the J gene TRBJ2-7; D is perhaps TRBD1 (5 bases). V was trimmed by 5 bases and J by 3 bases, leaving 8 bases between them. Germline V gene data show CDR1 as MNHNS and CDR2 as SASEGT. CDR3 length: 12 amino acids. The CDR3 loop is CASSLRDYEQYF. The CDR3, as DNA: TGTGCCAGCAGTCTCAGGGACTACGAGCAGTACTTC.

V gene TRBV6-4 combines with J gene TRBJ2-3; 9 bases align to TRBD2. The CDR3 contains 16 residues. CDR1 MRHNA and CDR2 SNTAGT come from the germline V gene. V lost 0 bases to trimming and J lost 2 bases; unmatched junction nucleotides: 3. CDR3 DNA sequence: TGTGCCAGCAGTGACTCTAGCGGGAGACACACAGATACGCAGTATTTT. Protein product: CASSDSSGRHTDTQYF.

V usage is TRBV29-1 and J usage is TRBJ1-2; D might be TRBD1 (5 bases). Per germline, CDR1 SQVTM and CDR2 ANQGSEA. V lost 3 bases and J 1 base, leaving 21 bases between the germline ends. The CDR3 runs to 17 residues. The CDR3 DNA reads as TGCAGCGTTGATGATTCCCCGACAGATACCATTAACTATGGCTACACCTTC. This encodes CSVDDSPTDTINYGYTF.

The V call is TRBV28, the J call TRBJ1-2, with 9 positions matching TRBD1. V was clipped by 5 bases and J by 6 bases; unmatched bases: 10. This CDR3 spans 15 amino acids. Germline lookup yields CDR1 MDHEN and CDR2 SYDVKM. The CDR3 nucleotides are TGTGCCAGCAGTATCCTGACAGGGGGTAGGAATGGCTACACCTTC. Encoded protein: CASSILTGGRNGYTF.

The rearrangement uses TRBV4-3 and TRBJ2-7, with 10 bases that match TRBD1. CDR1 is LGHNA and CDR2 is YSLEER in the germline V gene. The CDR3 totals 15 residues. V was clipped by 3 bases and J by 2 bases; unmatched bases: 4. This chain's CDR3 is CASSHRTGGTYEQYF. In DNA, the CDR3 is TGCGCCAGCAGCCACCGGACAGGGGGTACCTACGAGCAGTACTTC.

This sequence joins TRBV6-1 and TRBJ2-7; D gene ambiguous. CDR1 and CDR2 from the germline V gene are MNHNS and SASEGT. Deletions cut 3 bases from V and 2 bases from J, with 11 bases between. CDR3 length: 14 residues. DNA of the CDR3: TGTGCCAGCAGTGATCTGGGTACCACCTACGAGCAGTACTTC. It is translated as CASSDLGTTYEQYF.